This T cell receptor (beta chain) stems from a study of blood T cell repertoires in COVID-19. Background on the study: Some COVID-19 samples were acute and others convalescent; all came from the United States, Italy and Spain. T cells, B-cell-depleted T cells, or PBMCs provided the cDNA or gDNA that served as material.

Trimming removed 4 bases from V and 7 bases from J, with 14 bases in between. This CDR3 comprises 13 residues. CDR1 is SGHRS, CDR2 YFSETQ, per germline. Method: immunoSEQ multiplex PCR; TCRdb's copy keeps in-frame clones and lacks some. Here the sample spans roughly 200,000 clones, over 75% being singletons. Source material: peripheral blood. The TCR sequence derives from a man aged 45-65 years who had recovered from COVID-19. The chain employs TRBV5-1 and TRBJ1-2; D gene uncertain. The CDR3 region has the DNA TGCGCCAGCAGCGTAATGATCGAGTCTGGCTACACCTTC. Its translation is CASSVMIESGYTF.